This T cell receptor (beta chain) originates from a study of Ad26.COV2.S vaccination and SARS-CoV-2 variants. The study, taken as a whole, reports: Responses of spike-specific T cells (both CD8+ and CD4+) reportedly showed substantial breadth after vaccination.

In the case of this clone: Its antigen is not identified.

Regarding treatment: around 19 received Ad26.COV2.S at low or high dose, single or two shots; about 5 received placebo; per-sample allocation not given. The study sampled participants on day 63 after the first vaccine or placebo injection. Data came from immunoSEQ multiplex PCR; TCRdb stores just in-frame clones and leaves some out. The sample carries hundreds of thousands of clones, about 90% recorded once. The V end was cut by 2 bases, the J end by 5 bases, with 9 bases between. The CDR3 sequence is 14 residues long. Germline CDR1 and CDR2: PRHDT and FYEKMQ (reference sequence). The J gene is TRBJ2-2, the V gene TRBV13; weak D call: TRBD2 (6 bases). This material consisted of peripheral blood, taken in a trial of Ad26.COV2.S vaccine versus placebo. This clonotype originated in a person between 18 and 65 years old who received the Ad26.COV2.S COVID-19 vaccine or a placebo. CDR3 sequence reads: CASSLFGGTGELFF. The CDR3 DNA sequence: TGTGCCAGCAGCTTATTTGGGGGGACCGGGGAGCTGTTTTTT.